Following are 5 T cell receptor beta chains from one sample sequenced in a study of blood T cells in healthy people across ages. PCR was performed a second time for about 7 to 12 cycles using a sample-barcoded 5' primer and a J-beta primer mix. TCRdb re-derived calls from the 5' RACE reads in MiXCR, one entry per CDR3 protein. This table has 800,000 or so distinct CDR3 sequences, 20% to 25% appearing once. Separately, the same data were catalogued under a study of T cells of mothers and their children.

The specimen sequenced was blood. All receptors come from a boy aged 5-17 years in good health.

This clonotype was seen a few times. This chain connects TRBV20-1 to TRBJ1-6; tentatively, D is TRBD1 (6 bases). There are 13 residues in the CDR3. Looked up from germline, CDR1 is DFQATT and CDR2 is SNEGSKA (reference sequence). The V end was cut by 1 base, the J end by 17 bases, with 18 bases between. CDR3 loop: CSARVEGHLFVHF. In nucleotides, the CDR3 is TGCAGTGCTAGAGTAGAGGGACATCTTTTCGTCCACTTT.

The chain is built from TRBV12-3 or TRBV12-4 and TRBJ2-5; a weak D match, TRBD2 (6 bases). The tail of the sequence fits TRBJ2-7 better, so the J call may be wrong. This CDR3 spans 13 amino acids. CDR3 protein: CASSPDYPYEQYF. The CDR3, as DNA: TGTGCCAGCAGTCCGGACTATCCCTACGAGCAGTACTTC.

The chain links TRBV5-8 to TRBJ2-3; either TRBD1 or TRBD2 may fit D (5 bases each). Trimming removed 0 bases from V and 3 bases from J, with 17 bases in between. Germline CDR1 and CDR2: SGHTS and YDEGEE. This CDR3 comprises 17 residues. This CDR3 is CASSLEDVGVVTDTQYF. The CDR3 nucleotides read TGTGCCAGCAGCTTGGAAGACGTGGGGGTAGTGACAGATACGCAGTATTTT.

This rearrangement joins TRBV28 to TRBJ2-7; D unclear. The CDR3 has 12 amino acids. Germline V gene sequence: CDR1 MDHEN, CDR2 SYDVKM. V was pared by 6 bases and J by 6 bases, with 12 bases between. Here the CDR3 reads CASSPWGSEQYF. CDR3 nucleotide sequence: TGTGCCAGCAGCCCCTGGGGAAGCGAGCAGTACTTC.

The chain carries TRBV12-3 or TRBV12-4 and TRBJ2-5, with 10 nucleotides matching TRBD2. The CDR3 extends over 16 amino acids. V lost 3 bases and J lost 2; bases outside the gene matches: 6. The CDR3 DNA is TGTGCCAGCAGTTTCAACATAGCGGGAGGACAAGAGACCCAGTACTTC. It codes for CASSFNIAGGQETQYF.